Listed below are T cell receptor beta chains from one sample, sequenced in a study of shared clonotypes between healthy human individuals. Assay used: immunoSEQ multiplex PCR; TCRdb lists only in-frame clones, some missing. This sample has 800,000 or so clones, with roughly 96% found just once. The sequenced sample consisted of naive CD8+ T cells sorted from blood. The source of these receptors is a man aged 25 to 40 in good health. Each CDR3 is given with its conserved first and last residue. The order of the fields is D gene, CDR3 length, clone size, V gene, J gene, CDR3 DNA, CDR3 protein. A D gene is named only where the DNA matches it firmly. Some rows mark clone size as missing; the rest say once, few, many or name a class of expanded clone.

TRBD2	12	-	TRBV28	TRBJ2-7	TGTGCCACCCGAGCGGGATCGTACGAGCAGTACTTC	CATRAGSYEQYF
-	17	-	TRBV21-1	TRBJ2-1	TGTGCCAGAGACCGCGGAGATCCCCGAGTTTGGAACAATGAGCAGTTCTTC	CARDRGDPRVWNNEQFF
TRBD1	14	-	TRBV4-2	TRBJ2-7	TGTGCCAGCAGCCAAGAGACAGGGACCTACGAGCAGTACTTC	CASSQETGTYEQYF
TRBD2	16	-	TRBV6-5	TRBJ2-2	TGTGCCAGCAGTTACTCCGGACTAGCAGCCACCGGGGAGCTGTTTTTT	CASSYSGLAATGELFF
-	15	once	TRBV6-5	TRBJ2-1	TGTGCCAGCAGTTACACTCGGGGGTCCTACAATGAGCAGTTCTTC	CASSYTRGSYNEQFF
-	17	once	TRBV4-3	TRBJ2-7	TGCGCCAGCAGCCAGTCTCTGTTCTCGGTGTCCTTCTACGAGCAGTACTTC	CASSQSLFSVSFYEQYF
-	14	-	TRBV13	TRBJ2-2	TGTGCCAGCAGCTTAGGGACGTACTCCGGGGAGCTGTTTTTT	CASSLGTYSGELFF
-	13	-	TRBV28	TRBJ1-2	TGTGCCAGCAACTCAGGAGCTAACTATGGCTACACCTTC	CASNSGANYGYTF
-	12	-	TRBV28	TRBJ1-5	TGTGCCAGCAGCCGTGGTCATCAGCCCCAGCATTTT	CASSRGHQPQHF
-	11	-	TRBV19	TRBJ1-1	TGTGCCAGTTACATGAACACTGAAGCTTTCTTT	CASYMNTEAFF
-	11	-	TRBV27	TRBJ2-3	TGTGCCAGCAGGGTTGCAGATACGCAGTATTTT	CASRVADTQYF
TRBD2	13	-	TRBV5-5	TRBJ2-1	TGTGCCAGCAGCACGAGCGGGGGAATTGAGCAGTTCTTC	CASSTSGGIEQFF
-	16	-	TRBV9	TRBJ1-1	TGTGCCAGCAGCGTAGAATCGCGGAGGGGGAACACTGAAGCTTTCTTT	CASSVESRRGNTEAFF
-	13	-	TRBV5-4	TRBJ2-7	TGTGCCAGCAGCTTTCGGGGCGGCTACGAGCAGTACTTC	CASSFRGGYEQYF
TRBD2	16	-	TRBV5-1	TRBJ2-7	TGCGCCAGCAGCTCTATCCAGGGACTAGCCTCGTATGAGCAGTACTTC	CASSSIQGLASYEQYF
TRBD1	16	-	TRBV11-2	TRBJ2-7	TGTGCCAGCAGCACCATTACAGGGGGCGCCGGGGGTGAGCAGTACTTC	CASSTITGGAGGEQYF
TRBD2	15	-	TRBV6-5	TRBJ2-3	TGTGCCAGCAGTTACGGACTAGCTTCTGTAGATACGCAGTATTTT	CASSYGLASVDTQYF
-	13	-	TRBV5-1	TRBJ2-7	TGCGCCAGCAGCTTGGCCCAGTCCTACGAGCAGTACTTC	CASSLAQSYEQYF
-	15	once	TRBV30	TRBJ1-5	TGTGCCTGGAGTGTACAGATAGCAGTAAATCAGCCCCAGCATTTT	CAWSVQIAVNQPQHF
-	12	-	TRBV2	TRBJ2-1	TGTGCCAGCAGTGCCGGTTACAATGAGCAGTTCTTC	CASSAGYNEQFF
-	16	-	TRBV5-5	TRBJ2-2	TGTGCCAGCAGCTTGGTGGGAGTCCGAAGCACCGGGGAGCTGTTTTTT	CASSLVGVRSTGELFF
TRBD1	17	-	TRBV4-2	TRBJ1-2	TGTGCCAGCAGCCAAGTGGACAGGGAAAAACTAACGGGTGGCTACACCTTC	CASSQVDREKLTGGYTF
-	11	-	TRBV2	TRBJ2-7	TGTGCCAGCAGACGGTTCTACGAGCAGTACTTC	CASRRFYEQYF
TRBD1	17	-	TRBV9	TRBJ2-2	TGTGCCAGCAGCCCCAGAGCCGGGACAGACAACACCGGGGAGCTGTTTTTT	CASSPRAGTDNTGELFF
-	15	-	TRBV5-1	TRBJ2-2	TGCGCCAGCCAAGAAGGGGCTAGCATCACCGGGGAGCTGTTTTTT	CASQEGASITGELFF
TRBD2	18	-	TRBV6-1	TRBJ2-7	TGTGCCAGCAGTGAATTCGGACGCGGCGGGACTAGCGGCTACGAGCAGTACTTC	CASSEFGRGGTSGYEQYF
TRBD1	15	-	TRBV6-1	TRBJ2-1	TGTGCCAGCAGTGAACCCGGGACAGGCGACAATGAGCAGTTCTTC	CASSEPGTGDNEQFF
-	12	-	TRBV28	TRBJ2-1	TGTGCCAGCAGTCGCTCCTACAATGAGCAGTTCTTC	CASSRSYNEQFF
TRBD1	15	-	TRBV4-1	TRBJ1-5	TGCGCCAGCAGCCTCGGGACAGGGGGAAATCAGCCCCAGCATTTT	CASSLGTGGNQPQHF
-	13	-	TRBV29-1	TRBJ2-1	TGCAGCGTTGAAGCCCACAGTCCTAATGAGCAGTTCTTC	CSVEAHSPNEQFF
TRBD2	15	-	TRBV28	TRBJ2-7	TGTGCCAGCAGTCCCCGGGTTAGCGGGAACTACGAGCAGTACTTC	CASSPRVSGNYEQYF
-	14	-	TRBV29-1	TRBJ1-3	TGCAGCGTTAGTGACGGGAGCTCTGGAAACACCATATATTTT	CSVSDGSSGNTIYF
TRBD2	14	-	TRBV9	TRBJ2-7	TGTGCCAGCAGCTTCGGGACTAGTGTAGGCGAGCAGTACTTC	CASSFGTSVGEQYF
-	14	-	TRBV6-1	TRBJ2-7	TGTGCCAGCAGTGAATTTGGCAGCTCCTACGAGCAGTACTTC	CASSEFGSSYEQYF
-	16	once	TRBV5-6	TRBJ2-7	TGTGCCAGCAGCCTAAAGGGGAGGAGCGGACTCTACGAGCAGTACTTC	CASSLKGRSGLYEQYF
-	14	-	TRBV10-1	TRBJ1-3	TGCGCCAGAACCATTGGGGGCTCTGGAAACACCATATATTTT	CARTIGGSGNTIYF
-	14	-	TRBV13	TRBJ2-1	TGTGCCAGCAGCTCCCGAGGAGCAGACAATGAGCAGTTCTTC	CASSSRGADNEQFF
TRBD1	14	-	TRBV7-9	TRBJ2-7	TGTGCCAGCAGCAAACCCGACAGGGTTTACGAGCAGTACTTC	CASSKPDRVYEQYF
-	15	-	TRBV4-1	TRBJ2-1	TGCGCCAGCAGCCTCTCCCCGAGCTCCTACAATGAGCAGTTCTTC	CASSLSPSSYNEQFF
-	16	-	TRBV6-6	TRBJ1-5	TGTGCCAGCAGTAACGCCCCGGGTGGGAGCAATCAGCCCCAGCATTTT	CASSNAPGGSNQPQHF
TRBD2	18	-	TRBV7-6	TRBJ2-3	TGTGCCAGCAGCCGGACTAGCGGAGAAGCGTGGCGCACAGATACGCAGTATTTT	CASSRTSGEAWRTDTQYF
-	14	-	TRBV10-3	TRBJ1-2	TGTGCCATCAGTGGAGCGGGCCCAACGGTCGGCTACACCTTC	CAISGAGPTVGYTF
-	16	-	TRBV7-9	TRBJ1-1	TGTGCCAGCAGCCCAGCCGACAGGTTGATCAACACTGAAGCTTTCTTT	CASSPADRLINTEAFF
TRBD1	16	-	TRBV27	TRBJ1-1	TGTGCCAGCAGTGGGCGACAGGGGTTGTCAAGCACTGAAGCTTTCTTT	CASSGRQGLSSTEAFF
-	14	-	TRBV6-5	TRBJ2-5	TGTGCCAGCGGCGTCATGTCGGGGGAAGGGACCCAGTACTTC	CASGVMSGEGTQYF
TRBD2	18	-	TRBV7-2	TRBJ2-1	TGTGCCAGCAGCTTAAGCTCCCTACTAGCGGGAGACTACAATGAGCAGTTCTTC	CASSLSSLLAGDYNEQFF
TRBD1	14	-	TRBV6-1	TRBJ2-1	TGTGCCAGCACCCCAGGACAGGCCTACAATGAGCAGTTCTTC	CASTPGQAYNEQFF
-	15	-	TRBV10-2	TRBJ2-1	TGCGCCGACGCAAGGGACACGAGCTCCTACAATGAGCAGTTCTTC	CADARDTSSYNEQFF
-	14	-	TRBV2	TRBJ2-1	TGTGCCAGCAGTAGAAAGGACGGATACAATGAGCAGTTCTTC	CASSRKDGYNEQFF
TRBD1	17	-	TRBV5-6	TRBJ2-7	TGTGCCAGCAGCTTGGAGCAGGGGACAGGCGTTTCCTACGAGCAGTACTTC	CASSLEQGTGVSYEQYF
TRBD2	15	-	TRBV5-1	TRBJ2-7	TGCGCCAGCAGCCTGCTTGCGGGAGCATCCTACGAGCAGTACTTC	CASSLLAGASYEQYF
-	14	-	TRBV11-3	TRBJ1-5	TGTGCCAGCAGCTTCTGGAGGGAGCGGCAGCCCCAGCATTTT	CASSFWRERQPQHF
-	14	-	TRBV29-1	TRBJ2-1	TGCAGCGTTGATGGAGGACTTCGGTACAATGAGCAGTTCTTC	CSVDGGLRYNEQFF
TRBD1	17	-	TRBV11-2	TRBJ2-1	TGTGCCAGCAGCTTAGATCTAACAGGGGTGACCAACAATGAGCAGTTCTTC	CASSLDLTGVTNNEQFF